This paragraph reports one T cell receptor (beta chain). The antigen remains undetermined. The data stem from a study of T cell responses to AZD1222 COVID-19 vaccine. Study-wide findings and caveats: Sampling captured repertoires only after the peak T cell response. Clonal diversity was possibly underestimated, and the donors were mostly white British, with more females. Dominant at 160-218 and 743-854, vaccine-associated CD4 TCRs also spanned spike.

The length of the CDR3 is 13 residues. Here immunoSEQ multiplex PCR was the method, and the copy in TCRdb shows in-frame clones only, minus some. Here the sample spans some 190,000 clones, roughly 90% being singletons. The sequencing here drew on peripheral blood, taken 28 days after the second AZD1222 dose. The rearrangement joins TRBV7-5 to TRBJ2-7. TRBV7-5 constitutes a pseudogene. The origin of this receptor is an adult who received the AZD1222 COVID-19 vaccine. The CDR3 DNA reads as TGTGCCAGAAGCTTAGGCTGCTCCTACGAGCAGTACTTC. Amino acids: CARSLGCSYEQYF.